This is a list of T cell receptor beta chains from one sample in a study of beta chain features in type 1 diabetes. The repertoire was sequenced with immunoSEQ multiplex PCR; TCRdb's copy has only in-frame clones and lacks some. Here the sample spans about 340,000 clones, 7% to 10% being singletons. Sequenced: central memory CD4+ T cells from blood. The receptors were gathered from a man between 25 and 39 years old with type 1 diabetes. Each CDR3 is given with its conserved first and last residue. D genes are given only for firm matches. The listing skips clone size in some rows; elsewhere it reads once, few, many or a size class.

D,size,J,V,DNA,CDR3
NA,NA,TRBJ2-5,TRBV5-1,TGCGCCAGCAGCTCGCTAGAGGCCATGGGGGCCCAGTACTTC,CASSSLEAMGAQYF
TRBD2,few,TRBJ2-7,TRBV18,TGTGCCAGCTCAGAGGGCGGGGGTAGCGGCGAGCAGTACTTC,CASSEGGGSGEQYF
NA,NA,TRBJ1-2,TRBV7-2,TGTGCCAGCAGCTTAGCGCCAGGGAACGGCTACACCTTC,CASSLAPGNGYTF
TRBD2,few,TRBJ2-1,TRBV28,TGTGCCAGCAGTTCGCTCCGGCGGGGGGGCAGGGATGAGCAGTTCTTC,CASSSLRRGGRDEQFF
TRBD1,NA,TRBJ2-5,TRBV5-1,TGCGCCAGCAGAAAGGGGGCAGGACAAGAGACCCAGTACTTC,CASRKGAGQETQYF
NA,NA,TRBJ1-3,TRBV5-6,TGTGCCAGCATCTTTTCCGGGACCGCCGGTTCTGGAAACACCATATATTTT,CASIFSGTAGSGNTIYF
TRBD2,NA,TRBJ2-3,TRBV7-2,TGTGCCAGCAGCTTAGCGCGAAGTCTAGCGGGGAAATTT,CASSLARSLAGKF
NA,NA,TRBJ1-2,TRBV7-2,TGTGCCAGCAGCTTTGGCCCCAACGAGGGCTACACCTTC,CASSFGPNEGYTF
NA,few,TRBJ1-5,TRBV6-6,TGTGCCAGCAGCTGGGGACTGCTTAGCAATCAGCCCCAGCATTTT,CASSWGLLSNQPQHF
TRBD1,NA,TRBJ1-6,TRBV29-1,TGCAGCGTCAAAAGCGGGACAGGGAATTCACCCCTCCACTTT,CSVKSGTGNSPLHF
TRBD1,few,TRBJ2-5,TRBV10-3,TGTGCCATCAGTGAGTCGAGGGGACAGGGGGTTGAGCAGTACTTC,CAISESRGQGVEQYF
NA,few,TRBJ1-1,TRBV5-6,TGTGCCAGCAGCTTAACTGCCCGATCCTACACCGAAGCTTTCTTT,CASSLTARSYTEAFF
NA,few,TRBJ2-1,TRBV30,TGTGCCTGGGAAATAGGAGCGAGCTCCTACAATGAGCAGTTCTTC,CAWEIGASSYNEQFF
TRBD2,NA,TRBJ2-3,TRBV6-6,TGTGCCAGCAGTACTAGCGGGGGTAGCACAGATACGCGGTATTTT,CASSTSGGSTDTRYF
TRBD2,few,TRBJ2-6,TRBV19,TGTGCCAGTAGTCCTGGGTCTAGCGGGGGCCCCGCTGGGGCCAACGTCCTGACTTTC,CASSPGSSGGPAGANVLTF
NA,few,TRBJ1-1,TRBV5-8,TGTGCCAGTACCCTTAGGGAGTACACTGAAGCTTTCTTT,CASTLREYTEAFF
NA,NA,TRBJ2-7,TRBV18,TGTGCCAGCTCACAGGGGGGGACGGGACCCTACGAGCAGTACTTC,CASSQGGTGPYEQYF
NA,few,TRBJ1-6,TRBV5-6,TGTGCCAGCAGCTTGGGCGGGTCCCCGTTAGGGACCCTCCACTTT,CASSLGGSPLGTLHF
TRBD2,few,TRBJ2-1,TRBV10-3,TGTGCCATCAGCCTTAGCGGGGGGGCCGGGAATGAGCAGTTCTTC,CAISLSGGAGNEQFF
TRBD1,NA,TRBJ2-5,TRBV5-1,TGCGCCAGCAGCTTTGGGACAGGGGTTCAAGAGACCCAGTACTTC,CASSFGTGVQETQYF
NA,NA,TRBJ1-1,TRBV20-1,TGCAGTGCCCCCGGCCTGGACGAGGCTTTCTTT,CSAPGLDEAFF
NA,NA,TRBJ2-1,TRBV10-3,TGTGCCATCAGCAGGGACTCCTTGGGCAATGAGCAGTTCTTC,CAISRDSLGNEQFF
NA,NA,TRBJ1-4,TRBV7-2,TGTGCCAGCAGCTTAGACAGGCTCAACGAAAAACTGTTTTTT,CASSLDRLNEKLFF
NA,few,TRBJ2-7,TRBV5-4,TGTGCCAGCAGCTTGGGTTACGGCCCCTACGAGCAGTACTTC,CASSLGYGPYEQYF
NA,many,TRBJ2-6,TRBV28,TGTGCCAGCAGTCCGGACAGCTCTGGGGCCAACGTCCTGACTTTC,CASSPDSSGANVLTF
TRBD1,NA,TRBJ1-3,TRBV28,TGTGCCAGCAGTTTCCGAGGACAGGGATTCGGAAACACCATATATTTT,CASSFRGQGFGNTIYF
TRBD1,NA,TRBJ1-2,TRBV29-1,TGCAGCGCCGGGACAGGGCTAGTCGGCTATGGCTACACCTTC,CSAGTGLVGYGYTF
TRBD1,NA,TRBJ2-7,TRBV6-1,TGTGCCAGCAGTGAACAGTCCCCCGGGACAGGGGCCCAGGGGCAGTACTTC,CASSEQSPGTGAQGQYF
TRBD1,few,TRBJ1-4,TRBV27,TGTGCCAGCAGTCAACGGGACAGGGGAGCTGGAAAACTGTTTTTT,CASSQRDRGAGKLFF
TRBD1,few,TRBJ2-7,TRBV25-1,TGTGCCAGCAGTCCCCTACCAGGGACAGGCGATACCTACGAGCAGTACTTC,CASSPLPGTGDTYEQYF
TRBD1,few,TRBJ1-1,TRBV7-9,TGTGCCAGCAGCTGGGACAGGGACACTGAAGCTTTCTTT,CASSWDRDTEAFF
NA,few,TRBJ2-1,TRBV6-1,TGTGCCAGCAGTAGGGACGGGGTGGGCGGCGATGAGCAGTTCTTC,CASSRDGVGGDEQFF
NA,few,TRBJ1-2,TRBV5-1,TGCGCCAGCAGCTTCGACAGTAACTATGGCTACACCTTC,CASSFDSNYGYTF
TRBD2,NA,TRBJ2-1,TRBV11-2,TGTGCCAGCAGCTCCGTTAGCGGGGGCTACAATGAGCAGTTCTTC,CASSSVSGGYNEQFF
NA,many,TRBJ1-3,TRBV4-2,TGTGCCAGCAGCCAAGATATGGGCGGGGCCTCTGGAAACACCATATATTTT,CASSQDMGGASGNTIYF
NA,few,TRBJ2-5,TRBV5-8,TGTGCCAGCAGCTTGAACTTAGAGACCCAGTACTTC,CASSLNLETQYF
TRBD1,few,TRBJ1-1,TRBV11-2,TGTGCCAGCAGCTTCTCCGGGACAGGGAACACTGAAGCTTTCTTT,CASSFSGTGNTEAFF